The 10 T cell receptor beta chains below all came from one sample that was sequenced in a study of CD8+CD57+ T cells in acquired aplastic anemia. Profiles of TCR beta VDJ and CDR3 were generated from a genomic DNA template. TCRdb re-called the reads with MiXCR, one entry per CDR3 protein. The table has more than 100,000 distinct CDR3 sequences, around two fifths seen once. Material for sequencing was sorted CD4+, CD8+, or CD8+CD57+ T cells (not recorded which) from PBMCs. The source is a human donor in good health, serving as a control.

This clonotype was recorded at least ten times. The CDR3 bases are TGTGCCAGCAGCGTATACAATGAGCAGTTCTTC. Amino acids: CASSVYNEQFF. V and J are TRBV7-8 and TRBJ2-1; D is unresolved. Per germline, CDR1 SGHVS and CDR2 FQNEAQ. V was cut by 5 bases and J by 4 bases, with 3 bases left in between. This CDR3 has 11 amino acids. The variable domain in full, with the rest retrieved from reference TRBV7-8 and TRBJ2-1, is GAGVSQSPRYKVAKRGQDVALRCDPISGHVSLFWYQQALGQGPEFLTYFQNEAQLDKSGLPSDRFFAERPEGSVSTLKIQRTQQEDSAVYLCASSVYNEQFFGPGTRLTVL.

The genes are TRBV2 and TRBJ1-5; the D gene is possibly TRBD1 (5 bases). Germline V gene data show CDR1 as SNHLY and CDR2 as FYNNEI. Trimming left V 5 bases short and J 4 bases short, with 9 bases between. The CDR3 spans 13 residues. The CDR3 coding sequence is TGTGCCAGCAGTTCTGAGGGGAATCAGCCCCAGCATTTT. This sequence encodes CASSSEGNQPQHF. The complete variable domain, with remaining parts taken from reference TRBV2 and TRBJ1-5, reads EPEVTQTPSHQVTQMGQEVILRCVPISNHLYFYWYRQILGQKVEFLVSFYNNEISEKSEIFDDQFSVERPDGSNFTLKIRSTKLEDSAMYFCASSSEGNQPQHFGDGTRLSIL.

This clonotype has at least ten counts. Written as DNA, the CDR3 is TGTGCCAGCAGCTTGAACGTAGGGAACCATGGCTACACCTTC. This translates into CASSLNVGNHGYTF. This chain connects TRBV5-5 to TRBJ1-2; D ambiguous. V lost 1 base and J 6 bases, leaving 13 bases between the germline ends. CDR1 and CDR2 from the germline V gene are SGHKS and YYEKEE (reference sequence). The CDR3 is 14 residues long.

This clonotype was detected ten times or more. The gene calls are TRBV27 and TRBJ2-7; TRBD1 agrees at 7 bases. Germline assignment: CDR1 MNHEY and CDR2 SMNVEV (reference sequence). With V trimmed by 5 bases and J by 7 bases, 11 bases remained unmatched. The CDR3 is 14 residues long. The CDR3 here is CASSIQTGPGEQYF. In DNA, the CDR3 is TGTGCCAGCAGTATCCAGACAGGGCCGGGGGAGCAGTACTTC.

This clonotype came up many times. V is TRBV10-3 and J is TRBJ2-2, with 7 bases matching TRBD1. CDR3 size: 13 residues. The ends lost 11 bases at V and 2 bases at J; junction bases unmatched: 5. Germline V lookup: CDR1 ENHRY, CDR2 SYGVKD. CDR3 nucleotide sequence: TGTGCCGCTACAGGGGTTAACACCGGGGAGCTGTTTTTT. Translating it yields CAATGVNTGELFF.

The chain recombines TRBV27 with TRBJ1-1; D not resolved. CDR1 is MNHEY and CDR2 is SMNVEV in the germline V gene (reference sequence). Trimming removed 2 bases from V and 4 bases from J, with 11 bases in between. This CDR3 contains 14 residues. The CDR3 nucleotides read TGTGCCAGCAGTTTACGTCGTCGGGGCACTGAAGCTTTCTTT. Its protein product is CASSLRRRGTEAFF.

The rearrangement joins TRBV19 to TRBJ2-5; 13 positions agree with TRBD2. The J segment lost 5 bases and the V segment lost 4 bases, leaving 7 bases of the junction unmatched. This CDR3 comprises 16 residues. From germline, CDR1 is LNHDA and CDR2 SQIVND (reference sequence). DNA of the CDR3: TGTGCCAGTAGTACTTATGGACTAGCGGGAGTGGAGACCCAGTACTTC. This codes for CASSTYGLAGVETQYF.

The sample holds many counts of this clonotype. V and J are TRBV3-1 and TRBJ2-7; D gene uncertain. This CDR3 comprises 12 residues. V shed 4 bases and J shed 2 bases, with 6 bases lying between them. In germline, CDR1 is LGHDT, CDR2 YNNKEL (reference sequence). The CDR3 nucleotides are TGTGCCAGCAGCCTTGGAACCTACGAGCAGTACTTC. Translation: CASSLGTYEQYF.

The chain combines TRBV24-1 with TRBJ2-7; no firm D call. Germline CDR1 is KGHDR and CDR2 is SFDVKD. V shed 3 bases and J shed 4 bases, with 6 bases lying between them. This CDR3 is 12 amino acids long. DNA for the CDR3: TGTGCCACCAGTGATGGCCGGTACGAGCAGTACTTC. Protein: CATSDGRYEQYF.

This clonotype is a singleton in its sample. With a much larger clone just one base away, this may be a read error. The chain carries TRBV12-3 or TRBV12-4 and TRBJ1-1; TRBD1 agrees at 9 bases. The length of the CDR3 is 14 residues. CDR3 sequence: CASSIGQGNTEALF. The CDR3 nucleotides are TGTGCCAGCAGTATTGGACAGGGGAACACTGAAGCTCTCTTT.